The 14 T cell receptor beta chains reported below all come from one sample, sequenced in a study of shared clonotypes between healthy human individuals. Assay: immunoSEQ multiplex PCR; the TCRdb copy retains only in-frame clones and omits some. The table includes hundreds of thousands of clones, around 95% detected once. CD45RO-negative, CCR7-selected cells formed the naive CD8 fraction, which excluded terminally differentiated effector memory CD45RA+ cells. What was sequenced was naive CD8+ T cells sorted from blood. The receptors stem from a woman aged 25 to 45 in good health.

This clone has just a few counts. CDR3 sequence reads: CASSVSGGGEQYF. The DNA of the CDR3 is TGTGCCAGCAGTGTGTCAGGGGGCGGCGAGCAGTACTTC. The genes are TRBV6-5 and TRBJ2-7; 8 bases are a match to TRBD1. Germline V gene lookup returns CDR1 MNHEY and CDR2 SVGAGI. The trim removed 5 bases at V and 6 bases at J, leaving 6 bases unmatched. The CDR3 is 13 residues long.

The chain couples TRBV5-4 to TRBJ2-7, with 11 bases that match TRBD1. The germline gives CDR1 SGHNT, CDR2 YYREEE (reference sequence). The CDR3 length is 15 residues. J lost 5 bases, V lost 3 bases, and 7 bases had no gene match. The CDR3 DNA reads TGTGCCAGCAGCTCCGGGACAGGGGGTTGGGACGAGCAGTACTTC. Translating gives CASSSGTGGWDEQYF.

J is TRBJ2-7 and V is TRBV4-1, with 12 bases aligning to TRBD2. This CDR3 comprises 15 residues. Germline V CDR1 and CDR2: MGHRA, YSYEKL. With V trimmed by 4 bases and J by 1 base, 2 bases remained unmatched. CDR3 DNA sequence: TGCGCCAGCAGCCTCGGACTAGCGGGATCCTACGAGCAGTACTTC. Its translation is CASSLGLAGSYEQYF.

The gene calls are TRBV21-1 and TRBJ2-4; the table's D call, TRBD1, has no DNA check behind it. TRBV21-1 is recorded as a pseudogene. The CDR3 is made up of 14 amino acids. In DNA, the CDR3 is TGTGCCAGGAGGACACCTATAGCCAAAAACATTCAGTACTTC. Its protein product is CARRTPIAKNIQYF.

The genes are TRBV11-1 and TRBJ2-1, with TRBD2 identical over 16 bases. The germline CDR1 and CDR2 sequences are SGHAT and FQDESV (reference sequence). The CDR3 runs 18 residues. V lost 5 bases and J lost 4; bases outside the gene matches: 8. DNA of the CDR3: TGTGCCAGCAGCACGGGACTAGCGGGAGGGGCTTCTTACAATGAGCAGTTCTTC. Translation gives CASSTGLAGGASYNEQFF.

The chain is built from TRBV5-6 and TRBJ1-5; D remains ambiguous. CDR3 length: 15 residues. Between the trimmed V and J ends, which lost 0 bases and 4 bases, there was a span of 11 bases. CDR1 is SGHDT, CDR2 YYEEEE, per germline. CDR3 residues: CASSLAGAPNQPQHF. The CDR3 DNA sequence: TGTGCCAGCAGCTTGGCCGGTGCACCTAATCAGCCCCAGCATTTT.

The chain has TRBV27 and TRBJ2-1; D is ambiguous. This CDR3 region has 15 residues. With 0 bases removed from V and 5 bases from J, the gap between germline ends came to 11 bases. CDR1 and CDR2 (germline): MNHEY, SMNVEV (reference sequence). Here the CDR3 reads CASSLSIAHDNEQFF. CDR3 DNA: TGTGCCAGCAGTTTATCGATCGCCCACGACAATGAGCAGTTCTTC.

J is TRBJ1-5 and V is TRBV4-1; no firm D call. Germline loops: CDR1 MGHRA, CDR2 YSYEKL. Deletions cut 1 base from V and 6 bases from J, with 13 bases between. The CDR3 is 15 amino acids. Here the CDR3 DNA reads TGCGCCAGCAGCCAAGTGTCCGGGGTTAGTCAGCCCCAGCATTTT. Translation: CASSQVSGVSQPQHF.

Remarks on this clone: Additional DNA sequences in this sample encode the identical CDR3. The V gene is TRBV6-5, the J gene TRBJ1-2, with D hard to call. V lost 5 bases and J lost 5, with 6 bases in between. This CDR3 has 11 residues. In germline, CDR1 is MNHEY, CDR2 SVGAGI. DNA of the CDR3: TGTGCCAGCAGTCCAGGATATGGCTACACCTTC. Protein sequence: CASSPGYGYTF.

The chain has TRBV30 and TRBJ2-7; D call uncertain. Germline V CDR1 and CDR2: GTSNPN, SVGIG (reference sequence). The V and J ends lost 0 bases and 0 bases respectively, with 12 bases between them. There are 15 residues in the CDR3. Written as DNA, the CDR3 is TGTGCCTGGAGTGTACGCTCGGGCGGCTCCTACGAGCAGTACTTC. This gives the protein CAWSVRSGGSYEQYF.

In its sample, this clone was seen a few times. The CDR3 reads CASSHTSGGLSYEQYF. CDR3 in DNA: TGTGCCAGCAGTCATACTTCGGGGGGCCTCTCCTACGAGCAGTACTTC. The V gene is TRBV7-8, the J gene TRBJ2-7; tentatively, D is TRBD2 (7 bases). The CDR3 totals 16 residues. Germline CDR1 SGHVS, CDR2 FQNEAQ. Between the trimmed V and J ends, which lost 6 bases and 0 bases, there was a span of 18 bases.

The rearrangement links TRBV7-2 to TRBJ2-7; tentative D call: TRBD1 (6 bases). The V gene lost 4 bases and the J gene lost 3 bases, with 22 bases spanning the gap. This CDR3 is built from 17 residues. Germline V gene data show CDR1 as SGHTA and CDR2 as FQGNSA. The CDR3 DNA follows: TGTGCCAGCAGCTCTCCGGACAGCATACGCAATGTCTACGAGCAGTACTTC. Residues: CASSSPDSIRNVYEQYF.

The V gene is TRBV5-1, the J gene TRBJ2-4, with 8 bases matching TRBD2. J gave up 7 bases and V 4 bases, and 16 bases lay outside the gene matches. Germline CDR1 reads SGHRS; CDR2 reads YFSETQ. This CDR3 region has 17 residues. For the CDR3, the DNA is TGCGCCAGCAGCGGCGAAACTAGCGGTTTGATGGGGAACATTCAGTACTTC. Encoded protein: CASSGETSGLMGNIQYF. Drawing the rest from reference TRBV5-1 and TRBJ2-4, the complete variable domain is KAGVTQTPRYLIKTRGQQVTLSCSPISGHRSVSWYQQTPGQGLQFLFEYFSETQRNKGNFPGRFSGRQFSNSRSEMNVSTLELGDSALYLCASSGETSGLMGNIQYFGAGTRLSVL.

The rearrangement links TRBV11-2 to TRBJ2-7; 9 bases agree with TRBD2. The V segment lost 2 bases and the J segment 0 bases; nucleotides outside the gene matches: 5. Looked up from germline, CDR1 is SGHAT and CDR2 is FQNNGV. The CDR3 extends over 16 amino acids. The CDR3 region is CASSLMVSGSSYEQYF. CDR3 in DNA: TGTGCCAGCAGCTTAATGGTTAGCGGGAGCTCCTACGAGCAGTACTTC.